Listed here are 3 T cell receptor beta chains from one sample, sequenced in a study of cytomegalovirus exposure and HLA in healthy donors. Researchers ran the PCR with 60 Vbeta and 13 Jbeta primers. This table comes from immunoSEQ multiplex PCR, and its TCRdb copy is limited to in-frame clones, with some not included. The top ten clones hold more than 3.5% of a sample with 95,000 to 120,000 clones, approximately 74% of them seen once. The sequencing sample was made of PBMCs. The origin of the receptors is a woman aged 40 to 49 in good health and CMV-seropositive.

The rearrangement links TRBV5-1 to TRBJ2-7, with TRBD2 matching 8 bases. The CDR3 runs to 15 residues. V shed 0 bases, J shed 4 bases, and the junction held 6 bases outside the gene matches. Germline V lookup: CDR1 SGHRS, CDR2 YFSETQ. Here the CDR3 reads CASSLEIAGHYEQYF. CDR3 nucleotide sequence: TGCGCCAGCAGCTTGGAGATAGCGGGACATTACGAGCAGTACTTC.

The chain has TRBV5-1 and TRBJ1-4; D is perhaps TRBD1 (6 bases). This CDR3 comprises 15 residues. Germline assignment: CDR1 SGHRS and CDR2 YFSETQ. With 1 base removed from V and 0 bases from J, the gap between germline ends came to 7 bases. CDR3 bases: TGCGCCAGCAGCTTGTCAGGGGCAACTAATGAAAAACTGTTTTTT. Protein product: CASSLSGATNEKLFF.

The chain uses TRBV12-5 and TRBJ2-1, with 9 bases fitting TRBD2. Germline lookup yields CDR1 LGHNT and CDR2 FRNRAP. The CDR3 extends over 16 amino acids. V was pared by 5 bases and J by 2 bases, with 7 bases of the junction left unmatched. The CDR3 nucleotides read TGTGCTAGTGGTCGTCTAGCGGGACTTACCTACAATGAGCAGTTCTTC. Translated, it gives CASGRLAGLTYNEQFF.